This T cell receptor beta chain was retrieved from a study of CD8+CD57+ T cells in acquired aplastic anemia. Germline values: CDR1 SQVTM, CDR2 ANQGSEA. The CDR3 is made up of 12 amino acids. The germline V and J ends were trimmed by 4 bases and 5 bases, with 11 bases remaining between them. Researchers used genomic DNA as the template to profile TCR beta VDJ and CDR3. TCRdb passed the reads through MiXCR, listing each CDR3 protein once. The sample has about 110,000 distinct CDR3 sequences; less than 65% are singletons. The sequence was collected from a human donor in good health, serving as a control. The specimen was sorted CD4+, CD8+, or CD8+CD57+ T cells (not recorded which) from PBMCs. V and J are TRBV29-1 and TRBJ1-1; no reliable D call. CDR3 bases: TGCAGCGTTGTGATGGTCGGTACTGAAGCTTTCTTT. Residues: CSVVMVGTEAFF.